This paragraph covers one TCR beta chain sequence. The data originate from a study of blood T cell repertoires in COVID-19. TCRdb's copy holds only in-frame clones and misses some; the assay was immunoSEQ multiplex PCR. This sample has tens of thousands of clones, with roughly four fifths found just once. The CDR3 runs to 14 residues. With V trimmed by 10 bases and J by 2 bases, 4 bases remained unmatched. The germline gives CDR1 MNHEY, CDR2 SMNVEV (reference sequence). The origin of this receptor is an older woman with acute or convalescent COVID-19. The chain joins TRBV27 to TRBJ2-7, with TRBD2 identical over 14 bases. Source material: peripheral blood. The CDR3 DNA reads as TGTGCCACTACGGGACTAGCGGGGGCCTACGAGCAGTACTTC. Translated: CATTGLAGAYEQYF.